The clone carrying this T cell receptor (beta chain) has just a few counts. What it binds is unknown. The data stem from a study of T-cell reconstitution after alpha-beta-depleted transplantation in children. Points from the study as a whole: Where alpha-beta T cells came from about two months after transplant was reportedly several hundred expanded graft clones.

It was with unique molecular identifiers that the TCRbeta library was prepared. TCRdb recomputed calls from the PCR reads with MiXCR, one row per CDR3 protein. The table has 500,000 to 750,000 distinct CDR3 sequences, 25% to 30% seen once. The CDR3 totals 17 residues. Germline V gene sequence: CDR1 LNHNV, CDR2 YYDKDF (reference sequence). Trimming removed 5 bases from V and 1 base from J, with 20 bases in between. Sequenced material: PBMCs, taken before TCRalphabeta/CD19-depleted stem cell transplant. This receptor was obtained from a boy in the first two years of life with Wiskott-Aldrich syndrome, due to receive a stem cell transplant. This chain joins TRBV15 and TRBJ2-5; D is perhaps TRBD2 (6 bases). CDR3 region: CATSRIKPAGFQETQYF. The CDR3 nucleotides are TGTGCCACCAGCCGAATTAAACCGGCGGGGTTCCAAGAGACCCAGTACTTC.